This T cell receptor (beta chain) was identified in a study of blood T cells in healthy people across ages. Notes on the study in general: Among T cells, TCR beta diversity per million cells dropped roughly linearly as age rose.

A second roughly 6 to 11 cycle PCR used barcoded and J-beta primers. TCRdb fed the 5' RACE reads into MiXCR, producing one record per CDR3 protein. The table has approximately 1.5 million distinct CDR3 sequences, roughly 43% seen once. Remarks on this clonotype: Its antigen is unidentified.

This CDR3 is built from 19 residues. Per germline, CDR1 DFQATT and CDR2 SNEGSKA (reference sequence). V was pared by 5 bases and J by 0 bases, with 19 bases of the junction left unmatched. Researchers collected ten milliliters of peripheral blood from every single donor. This sequence was found in a woman between 18 and 29 years old in good health. Sequencing was performed on blood. This chain joins TRBV20-1 and TRBJ2-1; 7 positions agree with TRBD2. The CDR3 DNA follows: TGCAGTGCTCCCCAAGGGGCCTTGCTAGCGGCGACCTCCTACAATGAGCAGTTCTTC. Its translation is CSAPQGALLAATSYNEQFF.